Described below is a single T cell receptor beta chain sequence and its context. Its antigen is as yet unknown. This specimen comes from a study of vaccination effects on CD4 cells after COVID-19. General observations from the study: The study found marked clonal contraction of infection- and vaccine-induced clones late after vaccination. From healthy vaccinees, only 1 of 255 vaccine-induced clones also reacted to common cold coronaviruses. In the study, convalescent patients were few, and early post-infection timepoints were absent.

Antigen-specific CD4+ T cells were first expanded with viral peptide pools by the ViraFEST assay and only then sequenced. Researchers isolated CD4+ T cells once about 11 days of culture had elapsed. The participants, recipients of two vaccine doses, got either BNT162b2 or mRNA-1273. Nobody among the vaccine recipients had prior SARS-CoV-2 infection (nucleocapsid antibodies were negative). TCRdb keeps only in-frame clones here, not all; method: immunoSEQ multiplex PCR. The sample contains tens of thousands of clones, 75% to 85% of which appear only once. Per germline, CDR1 MNHEY and CDR2 SVGAGI. The CDR3 sequence is 12 residues long. V lost 2 bases and J lost 10, with 6 bases in between.

The sample consisted of CD4+ T cells from PBMCs cultured with HCoV-OC43 spike peptides, taken after COVID-19 vaccination. As for subset: HCoV-OC43 spike overlapping peptide pool stimulation. The receptor was derived from a human donor who received a COVID-19 vaccine. This chain joins TRBV6-5 and TRBJ1-6; D is unclear. CDR3 sequence: CASSYRESPLHF. The CDR3 region has the DNA TGTGCCAGCAGTTACCGGGAGTCACCCCTCCACTTT.